The TCR beta chain under discussion was sequenced for a study of cytotoxic CD8 clonotypes in ibrutinib-treated CLL. Broader study findings: Researchers report that baseline clonality outpaced age-matched healthy donors and tracked circulating CD8+ T-cell counts.

Data came from immunoSEQ multiplex PCR; TCRdb stores just in-frame clones and leaves some out. The sample lists some 200,000 clones, 75% to 85% occurring once. Germline V gene data show CDR1 as MNHEY and CDR2 as SVGAGI. The CDR3 has 11 amino acids. V was clipped by 5 bases and J by 6 bases, with 8 bases between them. Comments on this clone: Its antigen remains unidentified.

The sequencing used PBMCs, collected after 12 months of ibrutinib treatment. This chain joins TRBV6-5 and TRBJ2-7; D may correspond to TRBD1 or TRBD2 (5 bases each). This sequence originates from a human donor with chronic lymphocytic leukemia. This chain's CDR3 is CASSLGVEQYF. CDR3 coding DNA: TGTGCCAGCAGTCTGGGGGTCGAGCAGTACTTC.